This T cell receptor (beta chain) appears in the sequencing data of a study of T cell changes during pregnancy in multiple sclerosis. Sequencing used immunoSEQ multiplex PCR; TCRdb keeps in-frame clones, though not all of them. The table includes about 49,000 clones, almost 90% detected once. Sample: peripheral blood, taken after pregnancy. The clonotype originates from a female donor in good health, enrolled as a control in a pregnancy study.

The CDR3 region is CASRGWREGPNTGELFF. The CDR3 DNA reads TGTGCCAGCCGGGGGTGGCGGGAGGGACCGAACACCGGGGAGCTGTTTTTT. The gene calls are TRBV5-4 and TRBJ2-2; TRBD2 matches 9 bases. The CDR3 is 17 residues long. Trimming took 7 bases from V and 0 from J; bases not matched to a gene: 10. From germline, CDR1 is SGHNT and CDR2 YYREEE (reference sequence).